These T cell receptor beta chains were read from a single sample in a study of OX40 agonist ivuxolimab in advanced cancers. Generated by immunoSEQ multiplex PCR, the TCRdb table keeps only in-frame clones and is missing some. This sample has about 55,000 clones; approximately 83% occur once, and the top ten carry roughly 13%. The specimen was CD4+ or CD8+ T cells sorted from blood, collected in a trial of the OX40 agonist ivuxolimab. All receptors come from an adult with an advanced solid tumor such as melanoma, head and neck, liver or kidney cancer. The CDR3 runs from the conserved cysteine through the conserved F or W. For some rows the clone size is stated as once, few or many, or as a class when expanded; others skip it.

-,TRBJ1-4,TRBV30,CAWIGTGTGEKLFF
-,TRBJ2-1,TRBV10-3,CAISAADIPNEQFF
-,TRBJ1-3,TRBV9,CASSVDQGLGGTLYF
-,TRBJ2-3,TRBV5-1,CASSLVVGLLDTQYF
few,TRBJ2-1,TRBV16,CASSQSREQFF
once,TRBJ1-2,TRBV29-1,CSVAPTGVYGYTF
-,TRBJ1-2,TRBV20-1,CSARGFGGYTF
-,TRBJ2-7,TRBV30,CAWSKTGIHEQYF
-,TRBJ1-4,TRBV7-8,CASSGTGPRTTNEKLFF
-,TRBJ2-5,TRBV28,CASSLYRGTETQYF
-,TRBJ2-3,TRBV5-1,CASTRTGATDTQYF
-,TRBJ2-3,TRBV9,CASSVGDINTDTQYF
-,TRBJ2-5,TRBV7-9,CASSQRRAAIQETQYF
-,TRBJ2-3,TRBV7-2,CASSRQFTDTQYF
-,TRBJ2-2,TRBV19,CASSSGRQLAGELFF
-,TRBJ2-7,TRBV7-9,CASSLVYLAGDYEQYF
-,TRBJ2-4,TRBV28,CASSTPPRDRWQNIQYF
-,TRBJ1-5,TRBV28,CASSHRTGNRQPQHF
-,TRBJ1-5,TRBV5-6,CASSLRTAYFDSNQPQHF
-,TRBJ1-5,TRBV4-2,CASSQDRGSQPQHF
-,TRBJ2-3,TRBV2,CASSEAGPPGITDTQYF
-,TRBJ2-5,TRBV25-1,CASSDNYRLSETQYF